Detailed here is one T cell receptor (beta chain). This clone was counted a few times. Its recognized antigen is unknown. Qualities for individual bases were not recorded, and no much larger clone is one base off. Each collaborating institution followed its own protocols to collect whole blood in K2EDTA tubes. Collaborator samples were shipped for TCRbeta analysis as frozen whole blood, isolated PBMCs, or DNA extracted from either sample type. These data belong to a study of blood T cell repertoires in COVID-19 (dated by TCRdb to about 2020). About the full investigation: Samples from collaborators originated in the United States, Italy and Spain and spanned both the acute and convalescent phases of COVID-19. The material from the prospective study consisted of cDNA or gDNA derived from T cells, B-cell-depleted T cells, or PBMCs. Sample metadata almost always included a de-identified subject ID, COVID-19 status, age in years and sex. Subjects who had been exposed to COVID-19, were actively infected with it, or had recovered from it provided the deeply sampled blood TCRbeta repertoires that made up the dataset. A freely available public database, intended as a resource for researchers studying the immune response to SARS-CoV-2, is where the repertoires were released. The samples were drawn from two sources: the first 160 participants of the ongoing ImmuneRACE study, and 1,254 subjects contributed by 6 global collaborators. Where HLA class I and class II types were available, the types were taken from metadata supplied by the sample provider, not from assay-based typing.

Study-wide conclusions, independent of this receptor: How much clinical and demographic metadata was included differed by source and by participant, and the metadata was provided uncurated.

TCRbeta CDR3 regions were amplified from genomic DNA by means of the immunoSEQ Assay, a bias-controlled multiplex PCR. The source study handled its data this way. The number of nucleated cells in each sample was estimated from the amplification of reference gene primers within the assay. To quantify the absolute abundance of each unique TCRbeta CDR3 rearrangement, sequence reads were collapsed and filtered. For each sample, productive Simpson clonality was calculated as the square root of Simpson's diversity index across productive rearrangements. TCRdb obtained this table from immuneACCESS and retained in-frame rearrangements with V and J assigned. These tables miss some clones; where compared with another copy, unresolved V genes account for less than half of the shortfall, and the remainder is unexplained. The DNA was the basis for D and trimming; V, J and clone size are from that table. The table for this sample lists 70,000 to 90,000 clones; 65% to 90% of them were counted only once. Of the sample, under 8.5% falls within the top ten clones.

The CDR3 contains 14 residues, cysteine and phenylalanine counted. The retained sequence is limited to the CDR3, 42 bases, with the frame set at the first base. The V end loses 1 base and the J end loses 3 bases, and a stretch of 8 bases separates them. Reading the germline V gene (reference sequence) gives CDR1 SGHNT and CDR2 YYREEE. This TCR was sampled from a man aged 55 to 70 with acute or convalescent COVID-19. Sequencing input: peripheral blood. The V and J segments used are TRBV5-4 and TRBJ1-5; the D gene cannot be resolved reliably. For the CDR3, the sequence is CASSLRGYNQPQHF. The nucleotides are TGTGCCAGCAGCTTGCGCGGGTACAATCAGCCCCAGCATTTT.